A single sample gave rise to the 26 T cell receptor beta chains below, sequenced in a study of radiation and T cells in renal cell carcinoma. As for time point: blood 2 weeks post-SBRT. The treatment was: 15 Gy SBRT to primary tumor, nephrectomy 4 weeks later. Method: immunoSEQ multiplex PCR; TCRdb's copy keeps in-frame clones and lacks some. This table has some 120,000 clones, 88% appearing once. The sequences come from blood, collected from a patient whose treatment included radiotherapy and nephrectomy. The source of these receptors is a woman aged 65 to 85 with renal cell carcinoma.

The J gene is TRBJ2-7, the V gene TRBV18, with no clear D. The V and J ends lost 4 bases and 1 base respectively, with 11 bases between them. CDR1 is KGHSH and CDR2 is LQKENI in the germline V gene. This CDR3 region has 14 residues. CDR3 region: CASSRETKSYEQYF. For the CDR3, the DNA is TGTGCCAGCTCACGTGAAACTAAATCCTACGAGCAGTACTTC.

This clone was seen a few times. V and J are TRBV23-1 and TRBJ1-6; D uncertain. TRBV23-1 has ORF status, its function being uncertain. The CDR3 consists of 18 residues. Trimming removed 1 base at V and 0 bases at J, with 13 bases between. CDR3 region: CASSQYATLSSYNSPLHF. DNA of the CDR3: TGCGCCAGCAGTCAATATGCCACACTTAGCTCCTATAATTCACCCCTCCACTTT.

The chain combines TRBV6-6 with TRBJ2-2; TRBD2 is a possible D gene (5 bases). Germline assignment: CDR1 MNHNY and CDR2 SVGAGI (reference sequence). Trimming stripped 7 bases from V and 7 bases from J, with 13 bases between. The CDR3 is 13 residues long. CDR3 in DNA: TGTGCCAGCACCCCCCGGGGAATCGGGGAGCTGTTTTTT. It is translated as CASTPRGIGELFF.

V usage is TRBV7-3 and J usage is TRBJ1-1; maybe TRBD1 (6 bases). CDR1 and CDR2 from the germline V gene are SGHTA and FQGTGA. V was cut by 1 base and J by 5 bases, with 17 bases left in between. The CDR3 sequence is 16 residues long. CDR3 region: CASSLKPPGGRTEAFF. CDR3 sequence (DNA): TGTGCCAGCAGCTTAAAACCCCCCGGGGGCCGGACTGAAGCTTTCTTT.

The rearrangement joins TRBV15 to TRBJ1-5; no firm D call. The CDR3 is made up of 15 amino acids. Germline CDR1 is LNHNV and CDR2 is YYDKDF (reference sequence). V lost 0 bases to trimming and J lost 0 bases, with 6 bases between them. The CDR3 DNA reads TGTGCCACCAGCAGAGATCGCCCTAGCAATCAGCCCCAGCATTTT. This gives the protein CATSRDRPSNQPQHF.

V is TRBV7-3 and J is TRBJ2-1; 9 bases line up with TRBD2. Unmatched junction bases numbered 12, after V lost 5 bases and J lost 7 bases. The CDR3 covers 16 residues. Per germline, CDR1 SGHTA and CDR2 FQGTGA. CDR3 sequence (DNA): TGTGCCAGCAGCGCCCTAGCGGGGCCTTCTCGGAATGAGCAGTTCTTC. This sequence encodes CASSALAGPSRNEQFF.

The chain combines TRBV11-2 with TRBJ2-7; possibly TRBD1 or TRBD2 for D (5 bases each). Germline V CDR1 and CDR2: SGHAT, FQNNGV. V gave up 5 bases and J gave up 3 bases, with 17 bases separating them. The length of the CDR3 is 15 residues. CDR3: CASSRDLTPLYEQYF. CDR3 nucleotides: TGTGCCAGCAGCCGGGACCTAACGCCTCTCTACGAGCAGTACTTC.

The chain is built from TRBV5-6 and TRBJ2-1; maybe TRBD1 (5 bases). Germline V gene sequence: CDR1 SGHDT, CDR2 YYEEEE. Trimming shortened V by 3 bases and J by 5 bases, and 9 bases separated the two germline ends. This CDR3 region has 13 residues. The CDR3 DNA is TGTGCCAGCAGCTCAACAGGCGACAATGAGCAGTTCTTC. This translates into CASSSTGDNEQFF.

This chain joins TRBV6-4 and TRBJ2-3; 11 bases align to TRBD1. Germline V CDR1 and CDR2: MRHNA, SNTAGT. The V and J ends lost 3 bases and 8 bases, in that order; junction bases with no gene match: 4. The CDR3 runs 14 residues. This CDR3 reads CASSEAGTGGTQYF. The CDR3 nucleotides read TGTGCCAGCAGTGAGGCCGGGACAGGGGGTACGCAGTATTTT.

This chain connects TRBV30 to TRBJ2-1, with D possibly TRBD1 on 5 matching bases. The CDR3 consists of 13 residues. Trimming pared 0 bases from V and 6 bases from J, leaving 9 bases between. Germline assignment: CDR1 GTSNPN and CDR2 SVGIG (reference sequence). The CDR3: CAWSVQGGNEQFF. CDR3 DNA: TGTGCCTGGAGTGTCCAGGGCGGCAATGAGCAGTTCTTC.

The chain is built from TRBV7-8 and TRBJ2-2, with 9 nucleotides matching TRBD2. With V trimmed by 5 bases and J by 3 bases, 7 bases remained unmatched. This CDR3 spans 16 amino acids. Germline lookup yields CDR1 SGHVS and CDR2 FQNEAQ. The CDR3 spells CASSVRGGAHTGELFF. The CDR3 nucleotides are TGTGCCAGCAGCGTTCGCGGGGGGGCCCACACCGGGGAGCTGTTTTTT.

The chain has TRBV5-8 and TRBJ2-1; 11 bases agree with TRBD2. The length of the CDR3 is 18 residues. Germline CDR1 is SGHTS and CDR2 is YDEGEE. J gave up 3 bases and V 4 bases, and 12 bases lay outside the gene matches. The CDR3, as DNA: TGTGCCAGCAGCCTCCCAGGGGTAGCGGGGGGGCGCTACAATGAGCAGTTCTTC. It translates to CASSLPGVAGGRYNEQFF.

The J gene is TRBJ2-2, the V gene TRBV6-4; D not resolved. Germline V gene sequence: CDR1 MRHNA, CDR2 SNTAGT. This CDR3 comprises 13 residues. The V end was cut by 3 bases, the J end by 3 bases, with 5 bases between. The CDR3 spells CASSEWDTGELFF. The CDR3 coding sequence is TGTGCCAGCAGTGAATGGGACACCGGGGAGCTGTTTTTT.

The chain combines TRBV5-4 with TRBJ1-5; TRBD1 matches at 8 bases. V was clipped by 1 base and J by 3 bases; unmatched bases: 3. The germline V gene has CDR1 SGHNT and CDR2 YYREEE (reference sequence). The CDR3 extends over 15 amino acids. The CDR3 is CASSLQGANNQPQHF. CDR3 in DNA: TGTGCCAGCAGCTTGCAGGGGGCAAACAATCAGCCCCAGCATTTT.

The chain carries TRBV19 and TRBJ1-4; D might be TRBD1 (5 bases). This CDR3 region has 13 residues. Germline values: CDR1 LNHDA, CDR2 SQIVND (reference sequence). The V and J ends lost 9 bases and 8 bases respectively, with 16 bases between them. The CDR3 loop reads CASRRRGEEKLFF. CDR3 DNA: TGTGCCAGCCGGAGACGGGGGGAAGAAAAACTGTTTTTT.

The genes are TRBV4-3 and TRBJ1-2; no definite D call. CDR3 length equals 13 residues. The V and J ends lost 4 bases and 3 bases respectively, with 9 bases between them. Per the germline V gene, CDR1 is LGHNA and CDR2 is YSLEER. DNA for the CDR3: TGCGCCAGCAGCCCCGAGGTGTACTATGGCTACACCTTC. Translated: CASSPEVYYGYTF.

This sequence joins TRBV2 and TRBJ1-3, with D perhaps matching TRBD1 (5 bases). Germline CDR1 is SNHLY and CDR2 is FYNNEI. CDR3 length equals 14 residues. Trimming cost V 5 bases and J 3 bases, with 11 bases left between them. In nucleotides, the CDR3 is TGTGCCAGCAGTCCCAGGGTAAGTGGAAACACCATATATTTT. Amino acids: CASSPRVSGNTIYF.

This rearrangement joins TRBV5-1 to TRBJ1-2; TRBD1 aligns across 10 bases. The CDR3 is made up of 17 amino acids. The trim removed 0 bases at V and 7 bases at J, leaving 12 bases unmatched. Germline V gene data show CDR1 as SGHRS and CDR2 as YFSETQ. CDR3 nucleotides: TGCGCCAGCAGCTTGGCTGCAGGGACAGGGGCGGGAGGTGGCTACACCTTC. Its translation: CASSLAAGTGAGGGYTF. Looking up the rest from reference TRBV5-1 and TRBJ1-2 gives the full variable domain: KAGVTQTPRYLIKTRGQQVTLSCSPISGHRSVSWYQQTPGQGLQFLFEYFSETQRNKGNFPGRFSGRQFSNSRSEMNVSTLELGDSALYLCASSLAAGTGAGGGYTFGSGTRLTVV.

This clone was seen just once. The gene calls are TRBV5-1 and TRBJ1-5; 8 bases align to TRBD1. Germline V lookup: CDR1 SGHRS, CDR2 YFSETQ. The CDR3 sequence is 16 residues long. J gave up 2 bases and V 4 bases, and 8 bases lay outside the gene matches. For the CDR3, the DNA is TGCGCCAGCAGCCCCGACAGGGGCAAGGGCAATCAGCCCCAGCATTTT. This gives the protein CASSPDRGKGNQPQHF.

The V call is TRBV9, the J call TRBJ2-1; TRBD2 agrees at 11 bases. Germline-derived CDR1 and CDR2 are SGDLS and YYNGEE. V dropped 2 bases and J dropped 8; count of bases not matched to a gene: 6. This CDR3 has 15 residues. The DNA of the CDR3 is TGTGCCAGCAGCGTCACTAGCGGGGGAAGCGATGAGCAGTTCTTC. Encoded protein: CASSVTSGGSDEQFF.

The V gene is TRBV7-9, the J gene TRBJ2-1; D not certain. CDR1 is SEHNR and CDR2 is FQNEAQ in the germline V gene (reference sequence). Trimming cost V 0 bases and J 3 bases, with 9 bases left between them. The CDR3 is made up of 15 amino acids. CDR3 protein: CASSLAVTVYNEQFF. CDR3 DNA: TGTGCCAGCAGCTTAGCGGTTACAGTCTACAATGAGCAGTTCTTC. Filled out from reference TRBV7-9 and TRBJ2-1, the complete variable domain reads DTGVSQNPRHKITKRGQNVTFRCDPISEHNRLYWYRQTLGQGPEFLTYFQNEAQLEKSRLLSDRFSAERPKGSFSTLEIQRTEQGDSAMYLCASSLAVTVYNEQFFGPGTRLTVL.

This chain joins TRBV2 and TRBJ2-4; D is perhaps TRBD1 or TRBD2 (7 bases each). Deletions cut 5 bases from V and 2 bases from J, with 10 bases between. This CDR3 has 14 amino acids. Germline V CDR1 and CDR2: SNHLY, FYNNEI. The CDR3 sequence is CASSQGGSKNIQYF. The CDR3 region has the DNA TGTGCCAGCAGTCAGGGGGGGTCCAAAAACATTCAGTACTTC.

V and J are TRBV2 and TRBJ1-2; D not certain. This CDR3 has 15 amino acids. The germline gives CDR1 SNHLY, CDR2 FYNNEI. Trimming left V 2 bases short and J 4 bases short, with 14 bases between. The CDR3 nucleotides read TGTGCCAGCAGTGAATCTAACAAAGCTATCTATGGCTACACCTTC. Protein sequence: CASSESNKAIYGYTF.

The chain recombines TRBV2 with TRBJ1-1; D ambiguous. Germline V lookup: CDR1 SNHLY, CDR2 FYNNEI. V was trimmed by 7 bases and J by 1 base, leaving 13 bases between them. This CDR3 contains 14 residues. The CDR3 nucleotides read TGTGCCAGCAAGACGGGTGAAGAGAACACTGAAGCTTTCTTT. Translated: CASKTGEENTEAFF. The full variable domain, in which reference TRBV2 and TRBJ1-1 provide the parts outside the CDR3, is EPEVTQTPSHQVTQMGQEVILRCVPISNHLYFYWYRQILGQKVEFLVSFYNNEISEKSEIFDDQFSVERPDGSNFTLKIRSTKLEDSAMYFCASKTGEENTEAFFGQGTRLTVV.

The CDR3 reads CASSGEVWGLDEQFF. CDR3 sequence (DNA): TGTGCCAGCAGCGGCGAAGTATGGGGGCTGGATGAGCAGTTCTTC. The rearrangement uses TRBV9 and TRBJ2-1; D perhaps matches TRBD1 (6 bases). Germline V gene lookup returns CDR1 SGDLS and CDR2 YYNGEE. Trimming pared 3 bases from V and 8 bases from J, leaving 18 bases between. The CDR3 consists of 15 residues.

This rearrangement joins TRBV11-3 to TRBJ1-6; D gene unclear. Deletions cut 5 bases from V and 7 bases from J, with 3 bases between. From germline, CDR1 is SGHNT and CDR2 YENEEA. The CDR3 runs to 11 residues. DNA for the CDR3: TGTGCCAGCAGCCGGAATTCACCCCTCCACTTT. As protein: CASSRNSPLHF.